Listed below are T cell receptor beta chains from one sample, sequenced in a study of cytotoxic CD8 clonotypes in ibrutinib-treated CLL. Measured with immunoSEQ multiplex PCR; TCRdb has only the in-frame clones, and not every one. The sample consists of 200,000 to 250,000 clones, roughly 70% of them appearing once. The sequencing here drew on PBMCs, taken after 24 months of ibrutinib treatment. These TCRs come from a human donor with chronic lymphocytic leukemia. CDR3s include the opening cysteine and the closing phenylalanine or tryptophan. A D gene is named only where the DNA matches it firmly. Size is stated for part of the rows, as once, few or many counts, or as a class when the clone is expanded.

cdr3_aa cdr3_nt d_call j_call clone_size v_call
CASSLTRGGNQPQHF TGTGCCAGCAGTTTAACCAGGGGTGGCAATCAGCCCCAGCATTTT NA TRBJ1-5 NA TRBV27
CASSLGQGNEKLFF TGCGCCAGCAGCCTGGGACAGGGGAATGAAAAACTGTTTTTT TRBD1 TRBJ1-4 NA TRBV5-1
CASSLEGSSYEQYF TGTGCCAGCAGTTTAGAAGGAAGCTCCTACGAGCAGTACTTC NA TRBJ2-7 few TRBV28
CASSEMVSGGETQYF TGTGCCAGCAGTGAGATGGTTAGCGGAGGGGAGACCCAGTACTTC NA TRBJ2-5 once TRBV25-1
CASSFLAAMNTGELFF TGTGCCAGCAGCTTCCTAGCGGCCATGAACACCGGGGAGCTGTTTTTT TRBD2 TRBJ2-2 NA TRBV7-2
CASIGGFSYNEQFF TGTGCCAGCATAGGAGGGTTTTCCTACAATGAGCAGTTCTTC NA TRBJ2-1 few TRBV28
CSADLGTSGSYEQYF TGCAGCGCCGACCTTGGGACTAGCGGATCCTACGAGCAGTACTTC TRBD2 TRBJ2-7 NA TRBV29-1
CASSDSEGVGGYTF TGTGCCAGCAGTGACTCCGAGGGGGTCGGTGGCTACACCTTC NA TRBJ1-2 many TRBV6-4
CASSLWDRGTGNTIYF TGCGCCAGCAGCTTGTGGGACAGGGGAACTGGAAACACCATATATTTT TRBD1 TRBJ1-3 once TRBV5-1
CASSPNTGTDNYGYTF TGTGCCAGCAGCCCGAATACCGGGACGGACAACTATGGCTACACCTTC NA TRBJ1-2 NA TRBV5-4
CTSSLAPGGWYEQYF TGCACCAGCAGCCTTGCGCCGGGAGGGTGGTACGAGCAGTACTTC NA TRBJ2-7 few TRBV1
CSVEDREGVVESEQFF TGCAGCGTTGAAGATCGCGAGGGAGTAGTGGAGAGTGAGCAGTTCTTC NA TRBJ2-1 NA TRBV29-1
CASSVGGTGPYEQYF TGTGCCAGCAGCGTAGGCGGGACAGGGCCATACGAGCAGTACTTC TRBD1 TRBJ2-7 NA TRBV9
CASSPPGFEQYF TGTGCCAGCAGCCCGCCCGGGTTCGAGCAGTACTTC NA TRBJ2-7 NA TRBV7-2
CASSHGTSGIYEQYF TGTGCCAGCAGCCATGGGACTAGCGGAATCTACGAGCAGTACTTC TRBD2 TRBJ2-7 NA TRBV14
CASSFGSWGAYQETQYF TGTGCCAGCAGTTTCGGTTCGTGGGGCGCGTACCAAGAGACCCAGTACTTC NA TRBJ2-5 NA TRBV27
CASSQDDRVTEAFF TGTGCCAGCAGCCAAGATGACAGGGTTACTGAAGCTTTCTTT TRBD1 TRBJ1-1 NA TRBV4-2
CASTQGIQETQYF TGTGCCAGCACCCAGGGAATACAAGAGACCCAGTACTTC NA TRBJ2-5 NA TRBV11-2
CASKGTTGELFF TGTGCCAGCAAGGGTACCACCGGGGAGCTGTTTTTT NA TRBJ2-2 NA TRBV9
CASSFSRGSGNTEAFF TGTGCCAGCAGTTTCTCCAGGGGGTCAGGAAACACTGAAGCTTTCTTT TRBD1 TRBJ1-1 NA TRBV27
CACLRPGAYEQYF TGTGCCTGCCTACGCCCGGGGGCCTACGAGCAGTACTTC NA TRBJ2-7 NA TRBV30
CASSSDSYGYTF TGTGCCAGCAGCTCCGACAGCTATGGCTACACCTTC NA TRBJ1-2 few TRBV5-4
CASSLASGSTGDTQYF TGTGCCAGCAGTTTAGCTAGCGGGAGCACGGGAGATACGCAGTATTTT TRBD2 TRBJ2-3 NA TRBV27
CASSQDGQRMNTEAFF TGCGCCAGCAGCCAAGATGGACAGCGGATGAACACTGAAGCTTTCTTT NA TRBJ1-1 NA TRBV4-1
CASSLTHEQYF TGTGCCAGCAGCCTGACCCACGAGCAGTACTTC NA TRBJ2-7 few TRBV28
CATSGLRGDTQYF TGTGCCACCTCCGGACTGCGGGGAGATACGCAGTATTTT NA TRBJ2-3 NA TRBV10-3
CASSLGVLETQYF TGTGCCAGCAGCCTGGGAGTTTTAGAGACCCAGTACTTC NA TRBJ2-5 NA TRBV7-2
CATSKGQGADTQYF TGTGCCACCAGCAAGGGACAGGGGGCAGATACGCAGTATTTT TRBD1 TRBJ2-3 NA TRBV15
CASSLRGRSYEQYF TGTGCCAGCAGCTTACGGGGGAGGTCCTACGAGCAGTACTTC NA TRBJ2-7 NA TRBV7-2
CASSTDWTSTYEQYF TGTGCCAGCAGTACTGATTGGACATCTACCTACGAGCAGTACTTC NA TRBJ2-7 once TRBV2
CASSPVTAVTGELFF TGTGCCAGCAGCCCCGTTACGGCGGTGACCGGGGAGCTGTTTTTT NA TRBJ2-2 NA TRBV28
CATLGGGTYNEQFF TGTGCCACCCTGGGCGGCGGAACCTACAATGAGCAGTTCTTC NA TRBJ2-1 once TRBV28
CASSYRVTEAFF TGTGCCAGCAGCTACAGGGTCACTGAAGCTTTCTTT NA TRBJ1-1 NA TRBV7-9
CASSLYSGANVLTF TGTGCCAGCAGCTTATACTCTGGGGCCAACGTCCTGACTTTC NA TRBJ2-6 NA TRBV11-3
CASSLGGQGSDGYTF TGTGCCAGCAGCCTAGGAGGACAGGGATCGGATGGCTACACCTTC TRBD1 TRBJ1-2 NA TRBV5-4
CASSPTPGSAYEQYF TGTGCCAGCTCACCAACCCCGGGATCCGCCTACGAGCAGTACTTC NA TRBJ2-7 NA TRBV18
CASPEGQGGLGGDTQYF TGTGCCAGCCCCGAGGGCCAGGGCGGTTTGGGGGGAGATACGCAGTATTTT NA TRBJ2-3 NA TRBV11-2
CASSRGRGDRESNEQFF TGTGCCAGCAGCAGAGGACGGGGTGACCGTGAGAGCAATGAGCAGTTCTTC NA TRBJ2-1 NA TRBV11-3
CASSLSGNQETQYF TGTGCCAGCAGCCTTAGCGGGAACCAAGAGACCCAGTACTTC TRBD2 TRBJ2-5 NA TRBV7-3
CASRGTGGGGYQPQHF TGTGCCAGTAGGGGAACAGGGGGCGGAGGGTATCAGCCCCAGCATTTT TRBD1 TRBJ1-5 NA TRBV19
CASSVDIAGVGFDEQFF TGTGCCAGCAGCGTAGATATAGCGGGAGTGGGTTTCGATGAGCAGTTCTTC TRBD2 TRBJ2-1 NA TRBV9
CASSPDSNTGELFF TGTGCCAGCAGTCCGGACAGCAACACCGGGGAGCTGTTTTTT NA TRBJ2-2 NA TRBV28
CASSVYSENTDTQYF TGTGCCAGCAGTGTCTACAGCGAAAACACAGATACGCAGTATTTT NA TRBJ2-3 NA TRBV2
CAIRSTGGLDEQYF TGTGCCATCAGGTCGACAGGGGGCCTTGACGAGCAGTACTTC TRBD1 TRBJ2-7 NA TRBV10-3
CASSIVTELVTEAFF TGTGCCAGTAGTATTGTTACAGAATTAGTCACTGAAGCTTTCTTT NA TRBJ1-1 NA TRBV19
CASGHGTQAPEQYF TGTGCCAGCGGCCACGGGACCCAAGCCCCCGAGCAGTACTTC NA TRBJ2-7 NA TRBV27